The 31 T cell receptor beta chains below were found in one sample sequenced in a study of cytomegalovirus exposure and HLA in healthy donors. The PCR ran on 60 Vbeta and 13 Jbeta primers. TCRdb's table, derived via immunoSEQ multiplex PCR, lists solely in-frame clones and lacks some. The profile covers some 200,000 clones, with almost 80% appearing a single time and 1.5% to 2% taken by the ten largest. The specimen sequenced was PBMCs. The receptors here all came from a man aged 18 to 29 in good health and CMV-seronegative.

This clone was observed once. V gene TRBV6-6 combines with J gene TRBJ2-2, with 8 bases aligning to TRBD1. CDR3 length: 16 residues. The junction had 9 bases not matched to a gene; V was cut back by 6 bases and J by 3 bases. Germline V gene sequence: CDR1 MNHNY, CDR2 SVGAGI (reference sequence). The CDR3: CASSAGQGAYTGELFF. CDR3 in DNA: TGTGCCAGCAGCGCAGGGCAGGGGGCCTACACCGGGGAGCTGTTTTTT.

The rearrangement joins TRBV18 to TRBJ2-7, with D possibly TRBD2 on 5 matching bases. The ends were cut back, 2 bases at V and 3 bases at J, with 11 bases in the middle. Germline V lookup: CDR1 KGHSH, CDR2 LQKENI. This CDR3 contains 14 residues. The CDR3 region is CASSPKLGDYEQYF. In nucleotides, the CDR3 is TGTGCCAGCTCACCAAAACTCGGGGACTACGAGCAGTACTTC. The variable domain in full, with the rest retrieved from reference TRBV18 and TRBJ2-7, is NAGVMQNPRHLVRRRGQEARLRCSPMKGHSHVYWYRQLPEEGLKFMVYLQKENIIDESGMPKERFSAEFPKEGPSILRIQQVVRGDSAAYFCASSPKLGDYEQYFGPGTRLTVT.

This clone appeared a few times. V and J are TRBV11-2 and TRBJ1-1; D not resolved. The CDR3 has 11 residues. Germline lookup yields CDR1 SGHAT and CDR2 FQNNGV. V lost 5 bases to trimming and J lost 9 bases, with 10 bases between them. In DNA, the CDR3 is TGTGCCAGCAGCCTACAGCTTAAAGCTTTCTTT. Protein sequence: CASSLQLKAFF.

CDR3 sequence: CAWSIFSEAFF. In DNA, the CDR3 is TGTGCCTGGAGTATATTCTCTGAAGCTTTCTTT. The chain combines TRBV30 with TRBJ1-1, with unresolved D. The V gene's germline CDR1 is GTSNPN and CDR2 SVGIG (reference sequence). Deletions cut 2 bases from V and 6 bases from J, with 7 bases between. This CDR3 has 11 amino acids.

This chain links TRBV5-1 with TRBJ2-1; no reliable D call. This CDR3 region has 18 residues. Germline V CDR1 and CDR2: SGHRS, YFSETQ. The V and J ends lost 0 bases and 6 bases respectively, with 22 bases between them. DNA of the CDR3: TGCGCCAGCAGCTTGGGAGAGACTGCGCCTTGGGTGTTCAATGAGCAGTTCTTC. It codes for CASSLGETAPWVFNEQFF.

DNA for the CDR3: TGTGCCAGCAGCCAGCCCGGGACAGGGCATTGGGAGCAGTACTTC. As protein: CASSQPGTGHWEQYF. The chain uses TRBV5-5 and TRBJ2-5; 9 bases are a match to TRBD1. Germline loops: CDR1 SGHKS, CDR2 YYEKEE (reference sequence). The CDR3 is made up of 15 amino acids. V lost 4 bases and J lost 11; bases outside the gene matches: 15.

The chain couples TRBV4-2 to TRBJ2-5; 15 nucleotides line up with TRBD2. Germline CDR1 reads LGHNA; CDR2 reads YNFKEQ. V lost 4 bases to trimming and J lost 4 bases; unmatched junction nucleotides: 10. The CDR3 is 18 amino acids. This CDR3 reads CASSPRGLAGGVGETQYF. The CDR3 coding sequence is TGTGCCAGCAGCCCCCGGGGACTAGCGGGAGGTGTGGGAGAGACCCAGTACTTC.

The chain recombines TRBV6-1 with TRBJ1-2, with D maybe TRBD1 (6 bases). CDR1 is MNHNS and CDR2 is SASEGT in the germline V gene. CDR3 length equals 12 residues. Deletions cut 7 bases from V and 10 bases from J, with 16 bases between. The CDR3 sequence is CASTPEGGYYTF. The CDR3, as DNA: TGTGCCAGCACTCCCGAAGGGGGATACTACACCTTC.

This clone occurred a few times. V is TRBV18 and J is TRBJ2-1, with 8 nucleotides matching TRBD1. This CDR3 region has 17 residues. CDR1 KGHSH and CDR2 LQKENI come from the germline V gene. The J segment lost 2 bases and the V segment lost 3 bases, leaving 9 bases of the junction unmatched. CDR3 nucleotide sequence: TGTGCCAGCTCACCCGAGCCCGGACAGGGCCCCTACAATGAGCAGTTCTTC. Its protein is CASSPEPGQGPYNEQFF.

The rearrangement links TRBV4-3 to TRBJ2-3; 8 bases match TRBD1. The CDR3 is 16 amino acids. The junction had 6 bases not matched to a gene; V was cut back by 0 bases and J by 4 bases. The germline CDR1 and CDR2 sequences are LGHNA and YSLEER. The CDR3 loop is CASSQDSGGGADTQYF. In DNA form, the CDR3 reads TGCGCCAGCAGCCAAGATTCAGGGGGCGGTGCAGATACGCAGTATTTT.

This clone was observed a few times. V gene TRBV4-3 combines with J gene TRBJ2-1, with TRBD2 identical over 7 bases. This CDR3 is 17 amino acids long. From germline, CDR1 is LGHNA and CDR2 YSLEER. V lost 4 bases and J lost 4; bases outside the gene matches: 13. The chain's CDR3 is CASSPVSGKRGYNEQFF. The CDR3 bases are TGCGCCAGCAGCCCCGTTTCCGGGAAGCGGGGTTACAATGAGCAGTTCTTC.

The chain joins TRBV7-3 to TRBJ2-3, with TRBD1 identical over 8 bases. J lost 6 bases, V lost 1 base, and 3 bases had no gene match. CDR1 is SGHTA and CDR2 is FQGTGA in the germline V gene. This CDR3 spans 14 amino acids. CDR3: CASSLRQGADTQYF. CDR3 coding DNA: TGTGCCAGCAGCTTAAGGCAGGGGGCTGATACGCAGTATTTT.

For the CDR3, the DNA is TGTGCCTGGAGTAAACGGGGGGAGACGGATGAGCAGTTCTTC. As protein: CAWSKRGETDEQFF. This chain links TRBV30 with TRBJ2-1, with 7 positions matching TRBD2. CDR1 is GTSNPN and CDR2 is SVGIG in the germline V gene (reference sequence). V lost 2 bases to trimming and J lost 8 bases; unmatched junction nucleotides: 9. This CDR3 region has 14 residues.

This clone was seen a handful of times. The chain has TRBV6-1 and TRBJ1-4; 8 positions match TRBD1. CDR3 length: 14 amino acids. V gave up 5 bases and J gave up 8 bases; unmatched junction bases: 7. Per the germline V gene, CDR1 is MNHNS and CDR2 is SASEGT. CDR3 sequence reads: CASSTGGIGEKLFF. The CDR3 DNA follows: TGTGCCAGCAGTACAGGGGGGATCGGGGAAAAACTGTTTTTT.

V is TRBV30 and J is TRBJ2-5; 13 bases fit TRBD2. CDR1 is GTSNPN and CDR2 is SVGIG in the germline V gene (reference sequence). After removal of 3 bases from V and 5 bases from J, the junction contained 9 bases not matched to a gene. The CDR3 covers 16 residues. The CDR3 spells CAWSGKLLAGGETQYF. The CDR3 DNA follows: TGTGCCTGGAGCGGGAAGTTACTAGCGGGAGGGGAGACCCAGTACTTC.

The J gene is TRBJ1-1, the V gene TRBV29-1; D uncertain. V was trimmed by 3 bases and J by 0 bases, leaving 14 bases between them. Germline V gene data show CDR1 as SQVTM and CDR2 as ANQGSEA. The CDR3 sequence is 15 residues long. The CDR3 spells CSVDLAEPMNTEAFF. The DNA of the CDR3 is TGCAGCGTTGATTTAGCAGAGCCTATGAACACTGAAGCTTTCTTT.

The CDR3 is CASSLAAQNEAFF. CDR3 nucleotide sequence: TGTGCCAGCAGCTTAGCGGCACAGAATGAAGCTTTCTTT. The chain couples TRBV7-8 to TRBJ1-1, with D hard to call. Trimming pared 0 bases from V and 7 bases from J, leaving 9 bases between. The CDR3 consists of 13 residues. Germline V gene sequence: CDR1 SGHVS, CDR2 FQNEAQ.

The rearrangement joins TRBV6-6 to TRBJ2-5; 8 bases match TRBD2. The last part of the DNA fits TRBJ2-7 better; the J call may be wrong. The CDR3 consists of 14 residues. Germline CDR1 and CDR2: MNHNY and SVGAGI (reference sequence). The CDR3 DNA reads TGTGCCAGCAGGTCCCGGGGGGGGACCTACGAGCAGTACTTC. Protein: CASRSRGGTYEQYF.

The CDR3 reads CASSLGLGQFYGYTF. The DNA for the CDR3 is TGTGCCAGCAGCTTGGGGTTGGGACAGTTCTATGGCTACACCTTC. The rearrangement uses TRBV28 and TRBJ1-2; TRBD1 agrees at 7 bases. Germline lookup yields CDR1 MDHEN and CDR2 SYDVKM. The CDR3 length is 15 residues. Trimming cost V 6 bases and J 4 bases; bases outside gene matches: 11.

This clone was seen a single time. The chain couples TRBV4-3 to TRBJ2-1, with 9 bases aligning to TRBD2. Per the germline V gene, CDR1 is LGHNA and CDR2 is YSLEER. Germline trimming cut 1 base from V and 7 bases from J; bases unmatched to any gene: 2. This CDR3 has 14 residues. The CDR3: CASSQGGLANEQFF. The CDR3 DNA reads TGCGCCAGCAGCCAAGGAGGACTAGCGAATGAGCAGTTCTTC.

V gene TRBV4-3 combines with J gene TRBJ2-6, with 7 positions matching TRBD1. Germline V gene data show CDR1 as LGHNA and CDR2 as YSLEER. This CDR3 has 17 amino acids. The trim removed 0 bases at V and 3 bases at J, leaving 5 bases unmatched. CDR3 coding DNA: TGCGCCAGCAGCCAAGATAGGACAGGTCGTGGGGCCAACGTCCTGACTTTC. Amino acid sequence: CASSQDRTGRGANVLTF.

V is TRBV7-9 and J is TRBJ2-3; D call uncertain. V lost 0 bases, J lost 2 bases, and 6 bases lay in between. The CDR3 covers 14 residues. Germline CDR1 is SEHNR and CDR2 is FQNEAQ (reference sequence). This CDR3 reads CASSLAEITDTQYF. In nucleotides, the CDR3 is TGTGCCAGCAGCTTAGCGGAGATCACAGATACGCAGTATTTT.

The DNA of the CDR3 is TGCGCCAGCAGCCCGGGACAGGTTGCAACTAATGAAAAACTGTTTTTT. Translating it yields CASSPGQVATNEKLFF. The chain combines TRBV5-1 with TRBJ1-4; 8 positions match TRBD1. From germline, CDR1 is SGHRS and CDR2 YFSETQ. This CDR3 is 16 amino acids long. V lost 4 bases and J lost 0; bases outside the gene matches: 5.

The chain links TRBV7-6 to TRBJ2-7, with 13 nucleotides matching TRBD2. The CDR3 is made up of 16 amino acids. The V and J ends lost 4 bases and 3 bases, in that order; junction bases with no gene match: 6. Germline CDR1 is SGHVS and CDR2 is FNYEAQ. The DNA for the CDR3 is TGTGCCAGCAGCTCAACCCGGACTAGCGGGAGCTACGAGCAGTACTTC. Translating it yields CASSSTRTSGSYEQYF.

V is TRBV28 and J is TRBJ1-2; D is ambiguous. Trimming shortened V by 4 bases and J by 8 bases, and 14 bases separated the two germline ends. CDR1 is MDHEN and CDR2 is SYDVKM in the germline V gene. The CDR3 has 13 residues. The CDR3 is CASSSSGDEGYTF. CDR3 sequence (DNA): TGTGCCAGCAGTTCCTCCGGGGATGAGGGCTACACCTTC.

The chain uses TRBV30 and TRBJ1-2; D might be TRBD1 (6 bases). The CDR3 loop spans 11 amino acids. The V gene lost 1 base and the J gene lost 7 bases, with 7 bases spanning the gap. Germline values: CDR1 GTSNPN, CDR2 SVGIG (reference sequence). In DNA form, the CDR3 reads TGTGCCTGGAGTGGAGGGGGTGGCTACACCTTC. Amino acid sequence: CAWSGGGGYTF.

This clone was recorded once. The chain links TRBV2 to TRBJ2-1; the match to TRBD2 covers 11 bases. Germline assignment: CDR1 SNHLY and CDR2 FYNNEI. With V trimmed by 3 bases and J by 5 bases, 12 bases remained unmatched. CDR3 length: 18 residues. The CDR3: CASSDGLAGAGLDNEQFF. CDR3 bases: TGTGCCAGCAGTGATGGACTAGCGGGCGCCGGACTGGACAATGAGCAGTTCTTC. The entire variable domain, with the rest obtained from reference TRBV2 and TRBJ2-1, is as follows: EPEVTQTPSHQVTQMGQEVILRCVPISNHLYFYWYRQILGQKVEFLVSFYNNEISEKSEIFDDQFSVERPDGSNFTLKIRSTKLEDSAMYFCASSDGLAGAGLDNEQFFGPGTRLTVL.

There are a few counts of this clone. This chain joins TRBV19 and TRBJ1-2; D is undetermined. The CDR3 spans 13 residues. Between the trimmed V and J ends, which lost 4 bases and 5 bases, there was a span of 11 bases. Germline assignment: CDR1 LNHDA and CDR2 SQIVND (reference sequence). This CDR3 reads CASSRGIYYGYTF. CDR3 coding DNA: TGTGCCAGTAGTAGAGGAATCTATTATGGCTACACCTTC.

J is TRBJ1-5 and V is TRBV4-3, with D uncertain. The CDR3 runs to 16 residues. Germline loops: CDR1 LGHNA, CDR2 YSLEER. Trimming took 1 base from V and 3 from J, leaving 13 bases between them. The CDR3 reads CASSQAPVPINQPQHF. The CDR3 DNA reads TGCGCCAGCAGCCAAGCCCCGGTTCCTATCAATCAGCCCCAGCATTTT.

This clone was seen more than once but under ten times. The chain employs TRBV19 and TRBJ2-1, with 14 bases aligning to TRBD2. Germline loops: CDR1 LNHDA, CDR2 SQIVND (reference sequence). After removal of 3 bases from V and 9 bases from J, the junction contained 13 bases not matched to a gene. The CDR3 runs to 18 residues. CDR3 amino acids: CASSMRRLAGGSEGEQFF. For the CDR3, the DNA is TGTGCCAGTAGTATGCGAAGACTAGCGGGAGGGAGTGAAGGTGAGCAGTTCTTC. Full variable domain (remainder filled in from reference TRBV19 and TRBJ2-1): DGGITQSPKYLFRKEGQNVTLSCEQNLNHDAMYWYRQDPGQGLRLIYYSQIVNDFQKGDIAEGYSVSREKKESFPLTVTSAQKNPTAFYLCASSMRRLAGGSEGEQFFGPGTRLTVL.

Points on this clone: Other DNA sequences in the same sample also yield this CDR3. The chain carries TRBV9 and TRBJ2-1; 10 nucleotides agree with TRBD2. The CDR3 has 15 residues. V lost 0 bases, J lost 3 bases, and 0 bases stayed unmatched. CDR1 SGDLS and CDR2 YYNGEE come from the germline V gene. The DNA for the CDR3 is TGTGCCAGCAGCGTAGGGACTAGCGGCTACAATGAGCAGTTCTTC. This sequence encodes CASSVGTSGYNEQFF. The full variable domain, its missing parts supplied by reference TRBV9 and TRBJ2-1, is DSGVTQTPKHLITATGQRVTLRCSPRSGDLSVYWYQQSLDQGLQFLIQYYNGEERAKGNILERFSAQQFPDLHSELNLSSLELGDSALYFCASSVGTSGYNEQFFGPGTRLTVL.